A single sample is the source of the 27 T cell receptor beta chains below, sequenced in a study. Produced via immunoSEQ multiplex PCR; TCRdb's table is partial and in-frame only. This table has about 68,000 clones, 93% appearing once. The sample consisted of PBMCs. All receptors come from a man aged 35 to 55 with rheumatoid arthritis.

The chain recombines TRBV29-1 with TRBJ1-2; D gene ambiguous. Germline assignment: CDR1 SQVTM and CDR2 ANQGSEA. This CDR3 contains 14 residues. V lost 2 bases, J lost 4 bases, and 14 bases lay in between. CDR3 amino acids: CSVEPGTLIYGYTF. The CDR3 DNA follows: TGCAGCGTTGAACCGGGTACCCTAATCTATGGCTACACCTTC.

CDR3 bases: TGTGCCAGCTCACGGACCCGGGGGGCCGAGGGGAACACTGAAGCTTTCTTT. It yields the protein CASSRTRGAEGNTEAFF. The V and J genes are TRBV18 and TRBJ1-1; D perhaps matches TRBD1 (6 bases). Germline V lookup: CDR1 KGHSH, CDR2 LQKENI. The CDR3 extends over 17 amino acids. The V end lost 4 bases, the J end lost 1 base, and 19 bases lay between the germline ends.

The J gene is TRBJ1-5, the V gene TRBV6-2 or TRBV6-3, with D unresolved. The CDR3 runs to 14 residues. Trimming left V 0 bases short and J 4 bases short, with 7 bases between. Looked up from germline, CDR1 is MNHEY and CDR2 is SVGEGT. The CDR3 DNA follows: TGTGCCAGCAGTTACTCGACGAAGAATCAGCCCCAGCATTTT. Protein product: CASSYSTKNQPQHF.

V and J are TRBV25-1 and TRBJ2-2; D is possibly TRBD2 (6 bases). With 1 base removed from V and 8 bases from J, the gap between germline ends came to 23 bases. This CDR3 region has 18 residues. The germline CDR1 and CDR2 sequences are MGHDK and SYGVNS. The CDR3 nucleotides are TGTGCCAGCAGTGAATCCCCAGGAGGGCCCTCTCGAGCGGGGGAGCTGTTTTTT. Translating gives CASSESPGGPSRAGELFF.

This clone appeared a single time. J is TRBJ2-1 and V is TRBV7-3; D is ambiguous. Germline-derived CDR1 and CDR2 are SGHTA and FQGTGA. Trimming removed 4 bases from V and 0 bases from J, with 13 bases in between. The CDR3 is 16 residues long. CDR3 region: CASSSGIPSSYNEQFF. The CDR3 nucleotides read TGTGCCAGCAGCTCCGGAATTCCGAGCTCCTACAATGAGCAGTTCTTC.

V and J are TRBV6-4 and TRBJ1-6, with D perhaps TRBD1 (6 bases). The germline V gene has CDR1 MRHNA and CDR2 SNTAGT. Trimming pared 4 bases from V and 10 bases from J, leaving 20 bases between. CDR3 length: 16 amino acids. CDR3 sequence reads: CASSAEGQPARSPLHF. The CDR3 DNA reads as TGTGCCAGCAGTGCTGAAGGACAGCCTGCGCGATCACCCCTCCACTTT.

The chain employs TRBV24-1 and TRBJ2-1, with 7 bases identical to TRBD2. In germline, CDR1 is KGHDR, CDR2 SFDVKD. J was trimmed by 10 bases and V by 9 bases; bases with no gene match: 20. The CDR3 runs 16 residues. The CDR3 nucleotides are TGTGCCACCGGGGCGGCTAGCGGAAAGGCGGATTGGGAGCAGTTCTTC. It specifies CATGAASGKADWEQFF.

The V gene is TRBV10-3, the J gene TRBJ1-3; D gene uncertain. The CDR3 totals 15 residues. CDR1 and CDR2 from the germline V gene are ENHRY and SYGVKD. Between the trimmed V and J ends, which lost 3 bases and 2 bases, there was a span of 11 bases. CDR3 sequence reads: CAISDPQKAGNTIYF. CDR3 nucleotide sequence: TGTGCCATCAGTGATCCACAGAAGGCTGGAAACACCATATATTTT.

This chain uses TRBV27 with TRBJ2-6; unclear D gene. The V end was cut by 5 bases, the J end by 0 bases, with 8 bases between. This CDR3 is built from 15 residues. In germline, CDR1 is MNHEY, CDR2 SMNVEV (reference sequence). In DNA form, the CDR3 reads TGTGCCAGCAGTCCCCTATCCTCTGGGGCCAACGTCCTGACTTTC. Translating it yields CASSPLSSGANVLTF.

The rearrangement uses TRBV6-6 and TRBJ2-7; D might be TRBD1 (5 bases). Germline values: CDR1 MNHNY, CDR2 SVGAGI (reference sequence). Trimming shortened V by 3 bases and J by 0 bases, and 12 bases separated the two germline ends. CDR3 length: 15 residues. The CDR3 nucleotides read TGTGCCAGCAGTTATACAGGCGAACGCTCCTACGAGCAGTACTTC. Amino acid sequence: CASSYTGERSYEQYF.

This chain joins TRBV28 and TRBJ2-2, with TRBD2 matching 8 bases. V was pared by 3 bases and J by 0 bases, with 6 bases of the junction left unmatched. Germline lookup yields CDR1 MDHEN and CDR2 SYDVKM. CDR3 length: 17 amino acids. The CDR3 sequence is CASSFSPGLANTGELFF. The CDR3 DNA reads TGTGCCAGCAGTTTCTCCCCGGGACTAGCGAACACCGGGGAGCTGTTTTTT.

The CDR3 DNA sequence: TGTGCCAGCAGTAACAGGGACTATAGCAATCAGCCCCAGCATTTT. Protein product: CASSNRDYSNQPQHF. V is TRBV2 and J is TRBJ1-5, with D maybe TRBD1 (6 bases). There are 15 residues in the CDR3. V was trimmed by 5 bases and J by 0 bases, leaving 11 bases between them. Germline CDR1 is SNHLY and CDR2 is FYNNEI.

The rearrangement joins TRBV3-1 (or the pseudogene TRBV3-2) to TRBJ1-2; TRBD1 matches at 9 bases. Germline V lookup: CDR1 LGHDT, CDR2 YNNKEL (reference sequence). Germline trimming cut 1 base from V and 4 bases from J; bases unmatched to any gene: 7. This CDR3 region has 16 residues. Here the CDR3 DNA reads TGTGCCAGCAGCCAAGGTCAGGCGACAGGGGGCTATGGCTACACCTTC. Residues: CASSQGQATGGYGYTF.

V usage is TRBV4-3 and J usage is TRBJ1-1; 7 bases align to TRBD1. Germline trimming cut 0 bases from V and 0 bases from J; bases unmatched to any gene: 4. In germline, CDR1 is LGHNA, CDR2 YSLEER. This CDR3 has 16 residues. CDR3 in amino acids: CASSQEGGRLNTEAFF. CDR3 nucleotides: TGCGCCAGCAGCCAAGAAGGGGGCAGACTGAACACTGAAGCTTTCTTT.

This clone was detected once. The gene calls are TRBV27 and TRBJ1-1; D gene unclear. Trimming stripped 2 bases from V and 1 base from J, with 8 bases between. In germline, CDR1 is MNHEY, CDR2 SMNVEV (reference sequence). The CDR3 has 14 amino acids. The CDR3 DNA sequence: TGTGCCAGCAGTTTACAGGTGTGGAACACTGAAGCTTTCTTT. Translating it yields CASSLQVWNTEAFF.

The CDR3 DNA is TGTGCCAGCAGCCAAGATCGGACAGCGCAGACCTATGGCTACACCTTC. This encodes CASSQDRTAQTYGYTF. The chain couples TRBV4-2 to TRBJ1-2; a possible D gene is TRBD1 (6 bases). Trimming took off 0 bases at V and 4 bases at J, with 15 bases between the two ends. Germline CDR1 reads LGHNA; CDR2 reads YNFKEQ. The CDR3 length is 16 residues.

The rearrangement joins TRBV7-8 to TRBJ1-4; the D is unclear. CDR1 and CDR2 from the germline V gene are SGHVS and FQNEAQ. CDR3 length equals 19 residues. The ends were cut back, 3 bases at V and 1 base at J, with 21 bases in the middle. Written as DNA, the CDR3 is TGTGCCAGCAGCTTTCGTGAGGGATTGTTAAAACGAACTAATGAAAAACTGTTTTTT. Translating it yields CASSFREGLLKRTNEKLFF.

V gene TRBV28 combines with J gene TRBJ2-5, with TRBD2 identical over 9 bases. V shed 10 bases and J 4 bases; nucleotides not matched to a gene: 4. Germline values: CDR1 MDHEN, CDR2 SYDVKM. There are 12 residues in the CDR3. CDR3 coding DNA: TGTGCCATAATGACTAGCGGAGAGACCCAGTACTTC. Translating gives CAIMTSGETQYF.

The chain carries TRBV5-6 and TRBJ2-5; no reliable D call. The germline V and J ends were trimmed by 6 bases and 2 bases, with 11 bases remaining between them. The CDR3 length is 13 residues. CDR1 is SGHDT and CDR2 is YYEEEE in the germline V gene. CDR3 sequence reads: CASTVVSQETQYF. DNA of the CDR3: TGTGCCAGCACCGTAGTTAGTCAAGAGACCCAGTACTTC.

The genes are TRBV7-6 and TRBJ2-1, with D possibly being TRBD2 (5 bases). Germline V gives CDR1 SGHVS, CDR2 FNYEAQ. Trimming pared 5 bases from V and 0 bases from J, leaving 14 bases between. This CDR3 comprises 16 residues. This CDR3 reads CASSTAGGSSYNEQFF. The CDR3 nucleotides are TGTGCCAGCAGCACGGCGGGTGGAAGCTCCTACAATGAGCAGTTCTTC.

V usage is TRBV10-2 and J usage is TRBJ2-1; possible D gene TRBD2, 6 bases. CDR3 length: 13 residues. V lost 6 bases to trimming and J lost 3 bases, with 9 bases between them. Germline CDR1 WSHSY, CDR2 SAAADI. The CDR3 DNA reads as TGCGCCAGCAGCCCCGGGAGCTACAATGAGCAGTTCTTC. As protein: CASSPGSYNEQFF.

A single count supports this clone. Other DNA sequences from this sample encode an identical CDR3 as well. Here the CDR3 DNA reads TGCGCCAGCAGCTTGTCTGGGCGGCCTAGCACAGATACGCAGTATTTT. Encoded protein: CASSLSGRPSTDTQYF. The gene calls are TRBV5-1 and TRBJ2-3; D not certain. Germline CDR1 is SGHRS and CDR2 is YFSETQ. This CDR3 is built from 16 residues. Trimming took 1 base from V and 0 from J, leaving 12 bases between them.

The chain combines TRBV11-2 with TRBJ1-1, with a tentative D call TRBD1 (6 bases). Germline CDR1 reads SGHAT; CDR2 reads FQNNGV. The CDR3 length is 13 residues. V was shortened by 5 bases and J by 9 bases, with 16 bases between the two germline ends. CDR3 sequence (DNA): TGTGCCAGCAGCGCGGACAGTTCGTTCCAAGCTTTCTTT. Its translation: CASSADSSFQAFF.

The gene calls are TRBV6-6 and TRBJ2-7; the match to TRBD1 covers 7 bases. V lost 3 bases and J lost 0; bases outside the gene matches: 8. The CDR3 consists of 16 residues. In germline, CDR1 is MNHNY, CDR2 SVGAGI (reference sequence). The CDR3: CASSYSGQKPSYEQYF. CDR3 nucleotide sequence: TGTGCCAGCAGTTATTCGGGACAGAAGCCCTCCTACGAGCAGTACTTC.

This chain joins TRBV2 and TRBJ1-5, with 7 bases identical to TRBD1. The V gene end was trimmed by 1 base and the J gene end by 5 bases; junction bases not matched to a gene: 2. Germline V gene sequence: CDR1 SNHLY, CDR2 FYNNEI. This CDR3 contains 14 residues. As DNA, the CDR3 is TGTGCCAGCAGTGAAGGCAGGGGGTATCAGCCCCAGCATTTT. This sequence encodes CASSEGRGYQPQHF.

The chain has TRBV6-1 and TRBJ1-1, with D maybe TRBD1 (6 bases). Trimming cost V 1 base and J 12 bases, with 24 bases left between them. The CDR3 loop spans 16 amino acids. Germline CDR1 reads MNHNS; CDR2 reads SASEGT. The CDR3 is CASSEGYREKGLETFF. As DNA, the CDR3 is TGTGCCAGCAGTGAAGGTTACAGGGAAAAAGGACTGGAGACTTTCTTT.

The rearrangement links TRBV5-6 to TRBJ2-5; D gene unclear. The germline V gene encodes CDR1 SGHDT and CDR2 YYEEEE. CDR3 length: 14 amino acids. V gave up 2 bases and J gave up 5 bases, with 13 bases separating them. The CDR3 nucleotides are TGTGCCAGCAGCTTTCTACCTAATGGGGAGACCCAGTACTTC. Protein product: CASSFLPNGETQYF.